This T cell receptor (beta chain) is drawn from a study of blood T cell repertoires in COVID-19. This CDR3 spans 13 amino acids. Germline assignment: CDR1 DFQATT and CDR2 SNEGSKA (reference sequence). V lost 3 bases and J 2 bases, leaving 11 bases between the germline ends. The count of this clone is one. The repertoire was sequenced with immunoSEQ multiplex PCR; TCRdb's copy has only in-frame clones and lacks some. The profile shows 200,000 to 250,000 clones, 82% of them singletons. The chain couples TRBV20-1 to TRBJ2-7; D gene unclear. This clonotype originated in a woman aged 80 or over with acute or convalescent COVID-19. The sample consisted of peripheral blood. The CDR3 reads CSASPSGAYEQYF. CDR3 nucleotides: TGCAGTGCTAGTCCGTCCGGAGCCTACGAGCAGTACTTC.